The 24 T cell receptor beta chains listed next were all sequenced from one sample in a study of blood T cell repertoires in COVID-19. The method was immunoSEQ multiplex PCR; TCRdb's version includes in-frame clones alone and lacks a portion of them. The data hold fewer than 400,000 clones, with over 85% observed a single time. The sample comprised PBMCs or T cells enriched from blood (not recorded which). All receptors derive from a woman aged 25 to 45 who had recovered from COVID-19.

This chain joins TRBV3-1 (or the pseudogene TRBV3-2) and TRBJ2-3; TRBD2 matches at 8 bases. Trimming removed 0 bases from V and 4 bases from J; junction bases left unmatched: 9. The CDR3 sequence is 17 residues long. Germline CDR1 LGHDT, CDR2 YNNKEL (reference sequence). CDR3: CASSQDRVLAGADTQYF. The CDR3 nucleotides read TGTGCCAGCAGCCAAGATCGTGTGCTAGCGGGCGCAGATACGCAGTATTTT.

The V call is TRBV3-1 (or the pseudogene TRBV3-2), the J call TRBJ2-1, with D maybe TRBD2 (6 bases). The germline gives CDR1 LGHDT, CDR2 YNNKEL (reference sequence). Trimming removed 4 bases from V and 4 bases from J, with 17 bases in between. CDR3 length: 16 residues. Here the CDR3 reads CASSLGTARSYNEQFF. In DNA form, the CDR3 reads TGTGCCAGCAGCCTTGGGACTGCGCGGAGTTACAATGAGCAGTTCTTC.

This clone has more than one count but fewer than ten. This chain uses TRBV27 with TRBJ2-7; 8 positions agree with TRBD1. The germline gives CDR1 MNHEY, CDR2 SMNVEV (reference sequence). This CDR3 spans 14 amino acids. V shed 10 bases and J 0 bases; nucleotides not matched to a gene: 8. CDR3 residues: CATKTGEASYEQYF. The CDR3 DNA follows: TGTGCCACTAAGACAGGGGAGGCCTCCTACGAGCAGTACTTC.

The CDR3 here is CASKFQGVNSMNTGELFF. As DNA, the CDR3 is TGTGCCAGCAAGTTTCAGGGGGTGAATTCCATGAACACCGGGGAGCTGTTTTTT. J is TRBJ2-2 and V is TRBV27; TRBD1 aligns across 7 bases. This CDR3 is built from 18 residues. Germline V gene data show CDR1 as MNHEY and CDR2 as SMNVEV (reference sequence). After removal of 7 bases from V and 1 base from J, the junction contained 15 bases not matched to a gene.

This chain links TRBV12-3 or TRBV12-4 with TRBJ2-4; D is possibly TRBD2 (5 bases). The germline V and J ends were trimmed by 6 bases and 7 bases, with 10 bases remaining between them. CDR3 length: 12 amino acids. The CDR3 sequence: CASRPTGNIQYF. CDR3 nucleotides: TGTGCCAGCAGACCAACGGGGAACATTCAGTACTTC.

This chain links TRBV5-4 with TRBJ2-7; 8 bases are shared with TRBD2. The CDR3 length is 14 residues. Germline V gives CDR1 SGHNT, CDR2 YYREEE (reference sequence). V was pared by 3 bases and J by 0 bases, with 2 bases of the junction left unmatched. The CDR3 DNA sequence: TGTGCCAGCAGCTCTAGCGGGTACTCCTACGAGCAGTACTTC. Protein product: CASSSSGYSYEQYF.

The rearrangement links TRBV5-6 to TRBJ1-1; D is uncertain. Trimming left V 1 base short and J 4 bases short, with 8 bases between. Per the germline V gene, CDR1 is SGHDT and CDR2 is YYEEEE. This CDR3 has 13 residues. CDR3 amino acids: CASSLFGITEAFF. The DNA for the CDR3 is TGTGCCAGCAGCTTGTTCGGGATCACTGAAGCTTTCTTT.

CDR3: CSVEESSGKAFF. CDR3 bases: TGCAGCGTTGAAGAAAGCAGCGGAAAAGCTTTCTTT. The gene calls are TRBV29-1 and TRBJ1-1; no firm D call. The germline V and J ends were trimmed by 0 bases and 9 bases, with 11 bases remaining between them. This CDR3 has 12 residues. CDR1 and CDR2 (germline): SQVTM, ANQGSEA. Based on the CDR3 plus reference TRBV29-1 and TRBJ1-1, the full variable domain is SAVISQKPSRDICQRGTSLTIQCQVDSQVTMMFWYRQQPGQSLTLIATANQGSEATYESGFVIDKFPISRPNLTFSTLTVSNMSPEDSSIYLCSVEESSGKAFFGQGTRLTVV.

The rearrangement joins TRBV19 to TRBJ2-3; TRBD1 aligns across 8 bases. The CDR3 has 17 amino acids. V lost 10 bases to trimming and J lost 0 bases; unmatched junction nucleotides: 15. Germline assignment: CDR1 LNHDA and CDR2 SQIVND (reference sequence). CDR3 DNA: TGTGCCACGAGTATGGGACAGGAGTACTGGAGCACAGATACGCAGTATTTT. This codes for CATSMGQEYWSTDTQYF.

The chain joins TRBV27 to TRBJ1-1, with TRBD1 as a possible D gene (5 bases). This CDR3 spans 15 amino acids. V lost 0 bases and J 0 bases, leaving 8 bases between the germline ends. In germline, CDR1 is MNHEY, CDR2 SMNVEV (reference sequence). CDR3: CASSLSQGLNTEAFF. The CDR3 nucleotides are TGTGCCAGCAGTTTATCCCAGGGCTTGAACACTGAAGCTTTCTTT.

The chain combines TRBV4-1 with TRBJ1-1; D is unresolved. Trimming removed 3 bases at V and 4 bases at J, with 6 bases between. Germline CDR1 is MGHRA and CDR2 is YSYEKL. This CDR3 comprises 12 residues. The CDR3 is CASSHEGTEAFF. The CDR3 bases are TGCGCCAGCAGCCATGAGGGCACTGAAGCTTTCTTT.

This chain uses TRBV30 with TRBJ2-1; D might be TRBD1 (5 bases). Germline V lookup: CDR1 GTSNPN, CDR2 SVGIG (reference sequence). The CDR3 runs 13 residues. V lost 0 bases and J 9 bases, leaving 12 bases between the germline ends. The CDR3 sequence is CAWSVGAIGEQFF. In DNA form, the CDR3 reads TGTGCCTGGAGTGTAGGGGCGATCGGTGAGCAGTTCTTC. Supplemented by reference TRBV30 and TRBJ2-1, the full variable domain reads SQTIHQWPATLVQPVGSPLSLECTVEGTSNPNLYWYRQAAGRGLQLLFYSVGIGQISSEVPQNLSASRPQDRQFILSSKKLLLSDSGFYLCAWSVGAIGEQFFGPGTRLTVL.

Only one count was recorded for this clone. This chain joins TRBV12-5 and TRBJ2-2; a weak D match, TRBD2 (7 bases). The CDR3 totals 14 residues. Trimming shortened V by 6 bases and J by 5 bases, and 13 bases separated the two germline ends. Germline V lookup: CDR1 LGHNT, CDR2 FRNRAP. Here the CDR3 DNA reads TGTGCTAGTGGCCTTCGGGGGGCAACCGGGGAGCTGTTTTTT. Translation: CASGLRGATGELFF.

This clone was found a few times. This sequence joins TRBV18 and TRBJ2-7; D not resolved. Per the germline V gene, CDR1 is KGHSH and CDR2 is LQKENI. The V end was cut by 4 bases, the J end by 2 bases, with 6 bases between. The CDR3 has 12 residues. The CDR3 DNA reads as TGTGCCAGCTCACAAGACACCTACGAGCAGTACTTC. Protein product: CASSQDTYEQYF.

This CDR3 reads CASSDSLKPGELFF. As DNA, the CDR3 is TGTGCCAGCAGTGACAGTTTAAAACCCGGGGAGCTGTTTTTT. This chain uses TRBV2 with TRBJ2-2; D unresolved. Per germline, CDR1 SNHLY and CDR2 FYNNEI. The CDR3 consists of 14 residues. V was cut by 3 bases and J by 6 bases, with 11 bases left in between.

CDR3 sequence reads: CASSLALGASEKLFF. The CDR3 nucleotides read TGTGCCAGCAGCTTAGCGCTGGGGGCTTCTGAAAAACTGTTTTTT. This rearrangement joins TRBV7-9 to TRBJ1-4, with D possibly TRBD1 on 6 matching bases. Germline-derived CDR1 and CDR2 are SEHNR and FQNEAQ (reference sequence). V gave up 0 bases and J gave up 7 bases, with 12 bases separating them. This CDR3 has 15 amino acids.

The rearrangement links TRBV5-4 to TRBJ2-7; no definite D call. The CDR3 sequence is 14 residues long. Germline CDR1 reads SGHNT; CDR2 reads YYREEE (reference sequence). Between the trimmed V and J ends, which lost 1 base and 2 bases, there was a span of 10 bases. The CDR3 loop reads CASSLQQFAYEQYF. The CDR3, as DNA: TGTGCCAGCAGCTTGCAACAGTTCGCCTACGAGCAGTACTTC.

The genes are TRBV12-3 or TRBV12-4 and TRBJ1-1; D unclear. The CDR3 has 13 amino acids. V shed 6 bases and J shed 0 bases, with 8 bases lying between them. CDR3 protein: CASRQNLNTEAFF. Written as DNA, the CDR3 is TGTGCCAGCAGACAAAACCTGAACACTGAAGCTTTCTTT.

The chain recombines TRBV28 with TRBJ2-5, with TRBD2 matching 9 bases. This CDR3 has 16 residues. The J segment lost 1 base and the V segment lost 8 bases, leaving 11 bases of the junction unmatched. Germline CDR1 reads MDHEN; CDR2 reads SYDVKM. CDR3 DNA: TGTGCCAGCTTAGAGCCTTCGACTAGCGGCCAAGAGACCCAGTACTTC. Translation gives CASLEPSTSGQETQYF.

This clone was counted only a few times. The chain recombines TRBV2 with TRBJ1-5, with unresolved D. V was pared by 4 bases and J by 2 bases, with 9 bases between. Per germline, CDR1 SNHLY and CDR2 FYNNEI. The CDR3 loop spans 14 amino acids. As DNA, the CDR3 is TGTGCCAGCAGTGTCTTATTTGGCAATCAGCCCCAGCATTTT. The encoded protein is CASSVLFGNQPQHF.

The chain carries TRBV4-1 and TRBJ2-7; possible D gene TRBD2, 5 bases. CDR1 is MGHRA, CDR2 YSYEKL, per germline. CDR3 length equals 15 residues. Deletions cut 4 bases from V and 0 bases from J, with 13 bases between. As DNA, the CDR3 is TGCGCCAGCAGCCCTCGGACTTCTAGCTCCTACGAGCAGTACTTC. Translating gives CASSPRTSSSYEQYF.

This clone was seen only once. The chain is built from TRBV6-5 and TRBJ2-7; the match to TRBD2 covers 8 bases. The CDR3 extends over 16 amino acids. CDR1 and CDR2 (germline): MNHEY, SVGAGI. The junction had 10 bases not matched to a gene; V was cut back by 4 bases and J by 2 bases. CDR3 nucleotides: TGTGCCAGCAGTTCACCCAAGCGGGGGCGACCCTACGAGCAGTACTTC. This encodes CASSSPKRGRPYEQYF.

This clone was seen once. This chain links TRBV24-1 with TRBJ2-2; D ambiguous. V was clipped by 3 bases and J by 1 base, with 14 bases between them. The germline V gene encodes CDR1 KGHDR and CDR2 SFDVKD. The CDR3 runs to 17 residues. The CDR3 bases are TGTGCCACCAGTGATCGCGTGGGCTCCATGAACACCGGGGAGCTGTTTTTT. Protein sequence: CATSDRVGSMNTGELFF.

This sequence joins TRBV2 and TRBJ2-5; D uncertain. This CDR3 is 12 amino acids long. V lost 5 bases and J lost 4, with 8 bases in between. Per germline, CDR1 SNHLY and CDR2 FYNNEI. The chain's CDR3 is CASSTVRETQYF. In DNA, the CDR3 is TGTGCCAGCAGTACAGTCCGAGAGACCCAGTACTTC. The whole variable domain, filled in from reference TRBV2 and TRBJ2-5, reads EPEVTQTPSHQVTQMGQEVILRCVPISNHLYFYWYRQILGQKVEFLVSFYNNEISEKSEIFDDQFSVERPDGSNFTLKIRSTKLEDSAMYFCASSTVRETQYFGPGTRLLVL.